This entry is about one T cell receptor beta chain. The data were taken from a study of blood T cell repertoires in COVID-19. The overall study: Acute and convalescent COVID-19 specimens originated in the United States, Italy and Spain.

Only in-frame clones appear in the TCRdb table, and some are missing; sequencing was by immunoSEQ multiplex PCR. This table has about 140,000 clones, under 85% appearing once. The trim removed 2 bases at V and 3 bases at J, leaving 7 bases unmatched. The CDR3 has 16 residues. Germline-derived CDR1 and CDR2 are SGHTS and YDEGEE. Sample: peripheral blood. The origin of this receptor is a human donor in a cohort sampled during active COVID-19. The chain combines TRBV5-8 with TRBJ1-5, with 8 bases fitting TRBD1. CDR3 region: CASSFRTGPNNQPQHF. CDR3 DNA sequence: TGTGCCAGCAGCTTCCGGACAGGGCCAAACAATCAGCCCCAGCATTTT. Together with reference TRBV5-8 and TRBJ1-5, the CDR3 gives the full variable domain: EAGVTQSPTHLIKTRGQQATLRCSPISGHTSVYWYQQALGLGLQFLLWYDEGEERNRGNFPPRFSGRQFPNYSSELNVNALELEDSALYLCASSFRTGPNNQPQHFGDGTRLSIL.